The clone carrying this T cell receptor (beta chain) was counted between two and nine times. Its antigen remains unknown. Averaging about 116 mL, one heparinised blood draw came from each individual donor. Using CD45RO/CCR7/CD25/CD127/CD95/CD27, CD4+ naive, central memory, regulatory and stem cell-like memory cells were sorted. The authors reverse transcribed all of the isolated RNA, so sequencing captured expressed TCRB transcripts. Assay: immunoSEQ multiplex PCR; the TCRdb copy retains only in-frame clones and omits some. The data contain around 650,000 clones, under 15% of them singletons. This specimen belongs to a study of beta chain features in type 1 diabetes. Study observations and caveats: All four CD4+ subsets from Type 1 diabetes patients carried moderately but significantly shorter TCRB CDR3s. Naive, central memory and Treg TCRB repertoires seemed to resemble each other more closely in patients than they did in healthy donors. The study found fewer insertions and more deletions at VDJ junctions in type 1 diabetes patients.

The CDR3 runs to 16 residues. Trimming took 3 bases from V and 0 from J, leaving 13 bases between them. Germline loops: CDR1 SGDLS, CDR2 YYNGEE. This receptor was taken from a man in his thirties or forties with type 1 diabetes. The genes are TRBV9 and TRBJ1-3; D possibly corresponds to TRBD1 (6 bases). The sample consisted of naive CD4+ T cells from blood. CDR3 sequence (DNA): TGTGCCAGCAGCGCCGAGGGACATCCCTCTGGAAACACCATATATTTT. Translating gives CASSAEGHPSGNTIYF.